The entry below describes one TCR beta chain. This CDR3 has 15 residues. V trimming: 4 bases; J trimming: 4 bases; junction bases outside the gene matches: 4. CDR1 is SGHNT, CDR2 YYREEE, per germline (reference sequence). This specimen belongs to a study of blood T cell repertoires in COVID-19. Study-wide background: PBMCs, B-cell-depleted T cells, or T cells were the source of the cDNA or gDNA that made up the material.

TCRdb keeps only in-frame clones here, not all; method: immunoSEQ multiplex PCR. The sample holds about 400,000 clones, roughly 90% seen once. The sample taken for sequencing was peripheral blood. The TCR originated in a woman younger than 45 with active or convalescent COVID-19. This sequence joins TRBV5-4 and TRBJ2-2, with TRBD2 matching 10 bases. The CDR3 bases are TGTGCCAGCAGCCACAGGACTAGCGGCACCGGGGAGCTGTTTTTT. It yields the protein CASSHRTSGTGELFF.